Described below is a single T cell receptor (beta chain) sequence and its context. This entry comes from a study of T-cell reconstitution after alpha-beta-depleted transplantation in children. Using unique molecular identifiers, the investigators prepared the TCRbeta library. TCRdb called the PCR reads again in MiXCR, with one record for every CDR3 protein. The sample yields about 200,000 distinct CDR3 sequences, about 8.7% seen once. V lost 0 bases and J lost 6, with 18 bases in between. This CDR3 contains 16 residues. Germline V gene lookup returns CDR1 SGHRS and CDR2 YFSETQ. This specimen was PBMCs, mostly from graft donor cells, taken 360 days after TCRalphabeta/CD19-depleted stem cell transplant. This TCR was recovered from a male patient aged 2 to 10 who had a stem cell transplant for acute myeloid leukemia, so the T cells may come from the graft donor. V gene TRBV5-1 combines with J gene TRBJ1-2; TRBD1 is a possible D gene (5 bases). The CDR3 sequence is CASSLAAGQDGDGYTF. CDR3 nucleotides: TGCGCCAGCAGCTTGGCGGCAGGACAAGATGGGGATGGCTACACCTTC.